This T cell receptor (beta chain) appears in the sequencing data of a study of T cells after yellow fever vaccination. The V gene lost 5 bases and the J gene lost 5 bases, with 4 bases spanning the gap. This CDR3 comprises 11 residues. Germline V gene lookup returns CDR1 SGHVS and CDR2 FNYEAQ. TCRdb called the 5' RACE reads again in MiXCR, with one record for every CDR3 protein. The data show about 29,000 distinct CDR3 sequences, around 5% seen once. This clonotype was counted ten times or more. Its antigen is unknown. Study outcomes and limitations: Weaker, the secondary response peaked sooner, at day 5 versus 15.

This rearrangement joins TRBV7-6 to TRBJ2-1; D not certain. The source is a man aged 25 to 40 who received the YFV17D yellow fever vaccine. The sample was CD8+ T cells sorted from PBMCs, taken 10 days after the yellow fever booster vaccination. The CDR3, as DNA: TGTGCCAGCAGCCGGAACAATGAGCAGTTCTTC. Translation gives CASSRNNEQFF.